The clone carrying this T cell receptor beta chain was detected a few times. Its specificity is not known. Sample-barcoded 5' priming and a J-beta primer mix drove a second PCR of about 7 to 11 cycles. TCRdb re-analysed the 5' RACE reads in MiXCR, keeping a single row per CDR3 protein. The repertoire has about a million distinct CDR3 sequences, around 46% of them found once; the top ten carry roughly 13%. The CDR3 length is 13 residues. The germline V gene encodes CDR1 GTSNPN and CDR2 SVGIG (reference sequence). The V and J ends lost 4 bases and 0 bases respectively, with 10 bases between them. These data are taken from a study of blood T cells in healthy people across ages. Broader study findings: Versus aged donors, long-lived donors had higher diversity and more naive CD4+ cells.

Donors gave around 9.3 milliliters of peripheral blood apiece. Each sample yielded at least 7 million isolated PBMCs. The clonotype originates from a man aged 25 to 40 in good health. The genes are TRBV30 and TRBJ2-7, with D maybe TRBD2 (6 bases). Sequencing was done on a sample of blood. CDR3 protein: CAWNRGSSYEQYF. The CDR3 nucleotides read TGTGCCTGGAATCGGGGGAGCTCCTACGAGCAGTACTTC.